This TCR beta chain was retrieved from a study of molecular identifiers for immune sequencing clone quantification. Background on the study: Five portions were made in replicates from RNA of roughly 18,000 or 92,000 naive CD8 cells, and four underwent sequencing. The study's findings and limits: The study found clones above 20 RNA copies held over 98% of effector molecules and under 1% in naive cells.

As for this clonotype: Its matching antigen is unknown.

Sorting isolated naive CD8 T cells as CD8+CD4-CCR7+CD45RA+ events. TCRdb reprocessed the PCR reads with MiXCR, giving one entry per CDR3 protein. This sample has about 65,000 distinct CDR3 sequences, with less than 20% found just once. CDR3 size: 17 residues. The J segment lost 10 bases and the V segment lost 1 base, leaving 14 bases of the junction unmatched. The germline gives CDR1 SGHDN, CDR2 FVKESK. The sample was naive CD8+ T cells from blood, with Jurkat cell RNA spiked in. Subset noted: FACS-sorted CD8+CD4-CCR7+CD45RA+ naive T cells. This receptor was obtained from a human donor in good health. Some libraries in this study had Jurkat cell RNA spiked in. V and J are TRBV14 and TRBJ2-1, with 9 bases lining up with TRBD2. DNA for the CDR3: TGTGCCAGCAGCCAAGGAAGGGGATATAGCGGGAGAGACGAGCAGTTCTTC. Its protein is CASSQGRGYSGRDEQFF.